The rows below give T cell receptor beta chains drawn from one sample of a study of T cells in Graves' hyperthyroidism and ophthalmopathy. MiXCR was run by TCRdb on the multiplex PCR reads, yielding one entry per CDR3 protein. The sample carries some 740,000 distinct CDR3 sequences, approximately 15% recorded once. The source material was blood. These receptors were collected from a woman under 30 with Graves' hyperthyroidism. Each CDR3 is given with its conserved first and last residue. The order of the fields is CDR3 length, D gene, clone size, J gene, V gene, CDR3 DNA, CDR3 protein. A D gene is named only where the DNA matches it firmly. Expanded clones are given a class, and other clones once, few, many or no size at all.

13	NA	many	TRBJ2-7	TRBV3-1	TGTGCCAGCAGCCAAATGTCGTCCTACGAGCAGTACTTC	CASSQMSSYEQYF
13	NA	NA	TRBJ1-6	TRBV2	TGTGCCAGCACCTCACCGTCGGATTCACCCCTCCACTTT	CASTSPSDSPLHF
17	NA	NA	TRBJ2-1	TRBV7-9	TGTGCCAGCAGCTTAGGAAAATGGTTAGCGGACCACAATGAGCAGTTCTTC	CASSLGKWLADHNEQFF
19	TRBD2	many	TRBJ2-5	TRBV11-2	TGTGCCAGCAGCTTAGACGGCGGGAGGTTAGAGTCCCCCAAAGAGACCCAGTACTTC	CASSLDGGRLESPKETQYF
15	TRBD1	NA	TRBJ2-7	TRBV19	TGTGCCAGTACCTCTGGATCGACAGGGCGCTACGAGCAGTACTTC	CASTSGSTGRYEQYF
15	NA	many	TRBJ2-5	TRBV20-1	TGCAGTGCTACCCGCCCCGGCCAAATGGAAGAGACCCAGTACTTC	CSATRPGQMEETQYF
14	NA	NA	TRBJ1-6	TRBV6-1	TGTGCCAGCGTGGCCCGGGTAACGGATTCACCCCTCCACTTT	CASVARVTDSPLHF
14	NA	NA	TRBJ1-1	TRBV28	TGTGCCAGCAGTTTAGTTAGGGAGAACACTGAAGCTTTCTTT	CASSLVRENTEAFF
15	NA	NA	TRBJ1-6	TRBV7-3	TGTGCCAGCAGCTTACACGGGGCCTTCGGTTCACCCCTCCACTTT	CASSLHGAFGSPLHF
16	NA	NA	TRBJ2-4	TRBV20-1	TGCAGTGCTAGAGATGGGTTCCGGGCCAACAAAAACATTCAGTACTTC	CSARDGFRANKNIQYF
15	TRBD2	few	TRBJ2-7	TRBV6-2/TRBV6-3	TGTGCCAGCACGGAGAGTCTAGCGGGAGGAGGCGAGCAGTACTTC	CASTESLAGGGEQYF
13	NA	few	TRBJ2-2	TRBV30	TGTGCCTGGGAGGCAGAGAACACCGGGGAGCTGTTTTTT	CAWEAENTGELFF
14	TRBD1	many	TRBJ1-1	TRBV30	TGTGCCTGGAGTTGGGTGTCAGGGGGCACTGAAGCTTTCTTT	CAWSWVSGGTEAFF
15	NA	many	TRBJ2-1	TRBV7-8	TGTGCCAGCAGCTTAGATCCGGGAGCAAACAATGAGCAGTTCTTC	CASSLDPGANNEQFF
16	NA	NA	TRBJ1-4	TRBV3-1	TGTGCCAGCAAAGGGTGGACAGCAGGAACTAATGAAAAACTGTTTTTT	CASKGWTAGTNEKLFF
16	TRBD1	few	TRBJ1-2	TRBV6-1	TGTGCCAGCAGAGGGATAAACGGACAGGGATATCTTGGCTACACCTTC	CASRGINGQGYLGYTF
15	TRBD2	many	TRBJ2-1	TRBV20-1	TGCAGTGCTAGAGGACTAGCGGGGGGAGACAATGAGCAGTTCTTC	CSARGLAGGDNEQFF
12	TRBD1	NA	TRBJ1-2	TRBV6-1	TGTGCCAGCAGTGAAGCGCCTGGGACAGCGACCTTC	CASSEAPGTATF
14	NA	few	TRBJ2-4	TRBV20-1	TGCAGTGCTACCCCGAGCGTAGGCAAAAACATTCAGTACTTC	CSATPSVGKNIQYF
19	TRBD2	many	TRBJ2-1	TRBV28	TGTGCCAGCAGTCCCTTTAGCGGGAGAGCGGGGGTTACCTACAATGAGCAGTTCTTC	CASSPFSGRAGVTYNEQFF
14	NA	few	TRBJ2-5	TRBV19	TGTGCCAGTAGTAGATCGAACCACCAAGAGACCCAGTACTTC	CASSRSNHQETQYF
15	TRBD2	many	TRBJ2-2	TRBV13	TGTGCCAGTAACATAGCGGGAGCTGCGGCCGGGGAGCTGTTTTTT	CASNIAGAAAGELFF
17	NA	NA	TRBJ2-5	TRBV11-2	TGTGCCAGCAGCTTTTATTCCGGGACCCACCTCGGGGAGACCCAGTACTTC	CASSFYSGTHLGETQYF
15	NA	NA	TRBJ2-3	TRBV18	TGTGCCAGCTCTCCAGTTTTGACAGCCAGAGATACGCAGTATTTT	CASSPVLTARDTQYF
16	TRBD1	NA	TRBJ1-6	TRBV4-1	TGCGCCAGCAGCTCGCCTCGGACAGGGTATAATTCACCCCTCCACTTT	CASSSPRTGYNSPLHF
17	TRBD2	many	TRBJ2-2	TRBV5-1	TGCGCCAGCAGCTCGAGTTTAGCGGGAGGTTACACCGGGGAGCTGTTTTTT	CASSSSLAGGYTGELFF
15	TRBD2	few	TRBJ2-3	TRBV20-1	TGCAGTGCTAGACGTCTAGCGGGACCAACAGATACGCAGTATTTT	CSARRLAGPTDTQYF
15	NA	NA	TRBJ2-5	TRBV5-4	TGTGCCAGCAGCTTGGAACCACTCGATAAGGAGACCCAGTACTTC	CASSLEPLDKETQYF
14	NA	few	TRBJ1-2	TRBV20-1	TGCAGTGTTGACATAGTAAGGAGTACCTATGGCTACACCTTC	CSVDIVRSTYGYTF
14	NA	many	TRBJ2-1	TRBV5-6	TGTGCCAGCAGCTTTTGGACAGACAACAATGAGCAGTTCTTC	CASSFWTDNNEQFF
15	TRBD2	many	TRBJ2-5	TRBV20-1	TGCAGTGCTAAGGCCCCAAATAGCGGGGGAGAGACCCAGTACTTC	CSAKAPNSGGETQYF
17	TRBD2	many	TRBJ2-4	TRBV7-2	TGTGCCAGCAGCCCGTACAGTGCCGGACTAGCGGTAAACATTCAGTACTTC	CASSPYSAGLAVNIQYF
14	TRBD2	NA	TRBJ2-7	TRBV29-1	TGCAGCGTTGAAGGGGCCGGGGAGGGGTACGAGCAGTACTTC	CSVEGAGEGYEQYF
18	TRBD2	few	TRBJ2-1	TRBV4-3	TGCGCCAGCAGCCAAGAGGGAATGAGCGGGGCTTCCTACAATGAGCAGTTCTTC	CASSQEGMSGASYNEQFF
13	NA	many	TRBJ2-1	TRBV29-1	TGCAGCGTTGAGACCTCGTTACGGTATGAGCAGTTCTTC	CSVETSLRYEQFF
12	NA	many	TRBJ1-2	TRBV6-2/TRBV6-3	TGTGCCAGCAGTACGGCCAACTATGGCTACACCTTC	CASSTANYGYTF
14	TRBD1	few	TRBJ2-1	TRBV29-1	TGCAGCGCATCCGGGACAGGCCAGGACAATGAGCAGTTCTTC	CSASGTGQDNEQFF
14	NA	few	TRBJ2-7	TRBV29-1	TGCAGCGTTGAATTGGTTGGCCAGGGGGGAGAGCAGTACTTC	CSVELVGQGGEQYF
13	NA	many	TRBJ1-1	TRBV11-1	TGTGCCAGCAGTCCTCATCCTTGGGCTGAAGCTTTCTTT	CASSPHPWAEAFF
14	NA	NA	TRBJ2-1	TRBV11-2	TGTGCCAGCAGCTCGGCTAAGTCCTACAATGAGCAGTTCTTC	CASSSAKSYNEQFF
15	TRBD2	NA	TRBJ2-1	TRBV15	TGTGCCACCAGCAGAGTTAGCGGGATCAACAATGAGCAGTTCTTC	CATSRVSGINNEQFF
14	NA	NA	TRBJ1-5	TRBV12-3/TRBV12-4	TGTGCCAGCAAGGTGAGGAGGGGCAATCAGCCCCAGCATTTT	CASKVRRGNQPQHF
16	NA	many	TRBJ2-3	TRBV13	TGTGCCAGCAGCCACATGGGTTACCCGAACACAGATACGCAGTATTTT	CASSHMGYPNTDTQYF
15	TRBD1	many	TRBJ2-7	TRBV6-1	TGTGCCAGCAGTTCCCGGGACAGCCCCTATTACGAGCAGTACTTC	CASSSRDSPYYEQYF
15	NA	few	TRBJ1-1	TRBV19	TGTGCCAGTAGTATCGAAAAGCAGGGGAGACCTGAAGCTTTCTTT	CASSIEKQGRPEAFF